This TCR beta chain stems from a study of T cell responses to AZD1222 COVID-19 vaccine. Overall study findings and caveats: Targeting of unmutated variant regions was reportedly seen in nearly half of spike-specific TCRs.

Regarding this clone: Its cognate antigen is unknown. Germline is not matched at one junction end, which may reflect a read error.

Germline CDR1 reads SSHAT; CDR2 reads FNYEAQ (reference sequence). This CDR3 spans 16 amino acids. TCRdb keeps only in-frame clones here, not all; method: immunoSEQ multiplex PCR. The data show 180,000 or so clones, 80% to 95% seen once. The sequenced sample was peripheral blood, obtained 28 days after the second AZD1222 dose. This clonotype was sampled from an adult who received the AZD1222 COVID-19 vaccine. This chain connects TRBV7-7 to TRBJ2-1, with TRBD2 matching over 10 bases. DNA for the CDR3: TGTGCTAGCAGCCTAACAATAGCGGGAGGTCCGAATGAGCAGTTCTTC. It encodes CASSLTIAGGPNEQFF. The complete variable domain, with remaining parts taken from reference TRBV7-7 and TRBJ2-1, reads GAGVSQSPRYKVTKRGQDVTLRCDPISSHATLYWYQQALGQGPEFLTYFNYEAQPDKSGLPSDRFSAERPEGSISTLTIQRTEQRDSAMYRCASSLTIAGGPNEQFFGPGTRLTVL.